One and the same sample provided the 16 T cell receptor beta chains below, sequenced in a study of tumor-infiltrating lymphocytes in primary liver carcinoma. Alongside blood RNA obtained from unsorted whole blood, germline DNA was also extracted. With a constant-region primer, TCR beta cDNA was made from approximately 510 ng of total RNA. Generation of the TCR beta libraries relied on three nested multiplex PCR rounds using slightly modified ARM-PCR. With TRBV1-TRBV30 forward primers and a C-beta reverse primer, the first two PCR rounds were run for 10 to 11 cycles each. Each CDR3 protein is one row after TCRdb ran MiXCR on the multiplex PCR reads. The profile covers about 320,000 distinct CDR3 sequences, with roughly 60% appearing a single time and over 15% taken by the ten largest. The sequencing input was peripheral blood. The source is a woman between 25 and 40 years old with primary liver carcinoma and hepatitis B virus infection.

On this clonotype itself: Compared with germline, one end of the junction differs, possibly owing to a read error. V and J are TRBV12-3 or TRBV12-4 and TRBJ1-5; D ambiguous. The CDR3 has 14 amino acids. CDR3 bases: TGTGACAGCAGTTTACGGCCGGGAAATCTGCCCCAGCATTTT. This codes for CDSSLRPGNLPQHF.

A single count supports this clonotype. J is TRBJ2-1 and V is TRBV11-2; a possible D gene is TRBD2 (5 bases). V lost 2 bases and J lost 4, with 15 bases in between. The CDR3 is made up of 16 amino acids. Germline V gene sequence: CDR1 SGHAT, CDR2 FQNNGV. CDR3 coding DNA: TGTGCCAGCAGCTTACGTCTACTAGAAGATTACAATGAGCAGTTCTTC. This encodes CASSLRLLEDYNEQFF.

On this clonotype: Given a much more abundant clone one base away, this may be a read error. This CDR3 is missing its conserved last phenylalanine or tryptophan, likely due to a read error. The chain carries TRBV12-3 or TRBV12-4 and TRBJ2-1; D remains unclear. V was shortened by 3 bases and J by 4 bases, with 7 bases between the two germline ends. The length of the CDR3 is 13 residues. The CDR3 DNA sequence: TGTGCCAGCAGTTTGAACACGTACAATGAGCAGTTCTCC. Translating it yields CASSLNTYNEQFS.

The CDR3 loop is CSVEDCKSRFF. In DNA, the CDR3 is TGCAGCGTTGAAGATTGTAAGAGCCGGTTCTTC. The chain combines TRBV29-1 with TRBJ2-1; no firm D call. Trimming took 0 bases from V and 15 from J, leaving 12 bases between them. The germline V gene has CDR1 SQVTM and CDR2 ANQGSEA. CDR3 length: 11 amino acids.

The chain recombines TRBV28 with TRBJ1-4; possibly TRBD1 for D (6 bases). Germline lookup yields CDR1 MDHEN and CDR2 SYDVKM. The CDR3 length is 15 residues. V was cut by 2 bases and J by 11 bases, with 18 bases left in between. CDR3 DNA sequence: TGTGCCAGCAGTTTAAAGGCAGGGGAACCTCCCAAACTGTTTTTT. It yields the protein CASSLKAGEPPKLFF.

Remarks on this clonotype: The junction does not match germline at one end; this may be a read error. The CDR3 coding sequence is TGCAGCGATGAATACGTTGGGGGCAACGCTGAAGCTTTCTTT. Encoded protein: CSDEYVGGNAEAFF. V gene TRBV29-1 combines with J gene TRBJ1-1; TRBD1 is a possible D gene (6 bases). Per germline, CDR1 SQVTM and CDR2 ANQGSEA. The CDR3 length is 14 residues.

On this clonotype: An end of the junction does not agree with germline; a read error may underlie this. The chain is built from TRBV11-2 and TRBJ2-7; no definite D call. The CDR3 contains 14 residues. Germline CDR1 is SGHAT and CDR2 is FQNNGV. The CDR3 region is CVSSLNTSSYEQYF. The CDR3 nucleotides are TGTGTCAGCAGCTTAAACACGAGCTCCTACGAGCAGTATTTC.

This clonotype was counted only a few times. This chain uses TRBV4-2 with TRBJ2-2; D not resolved. CDR1 and CDR2 from the germline V gene are LGHNA and YNFKEQ. Between the trimmed V and J ends, which lost 0 bases and 1 base, there was a span of 6 bases. The CDR3 has 15 amino acids. CDR3 residues: CASSQEGLNTGELFF. In DNA form, the CDR3 reads TGTGCCAGCAGCCAAGAGGGCTTGAACACCGGGGAGCTGTTTTTT.

With regard to this clonotype: A junction boundary mismatches the germline segment, possibly from a read error. V and J are TRBV11-2 and TRBJ2-3; 7 bases fit TRBD2. The CDR3 totals 19 residues. Germline V gene data show CDR1 as SGHAT and CDR2 as FQNNGV. The chain's CDR3 is CASSLFETSTRAHTDTLYF. CDR3 bases: TGTGCCAGCAGCTTATTCGAGACTAGCACGAGGGCGCACACAGATACGCTGTATTTT.

In regard to this clonotype: One junction end does not reproduce the germline sequence, and a read error may be involved. The chain employs TRBV11-2 and TRBJ2-5, with D maybe TRBD1 (5 bases). Per the germline V gene, CDR1 is SGHAT and CDR2 is FQNNGV. The CDR3 extends over 14 amino acids. The CDR3 sequence: CASSLVETVETQYF. The CDR3 region has the DNA TGTGCCAGCAGTTTAGTTGAGACAGTGGAGACACAGTACTTC.

This clonotype was seen once. One end of the junction varies from germline; a read error may be responsible. The chain has TRBV12-3 or TRBV12-4 and TRBJ2-1; weak D call: TRBD2 (5 bases). The CDR3 is 11 residues long. This CDR3 reads CTSSKSEVRFF. The DNA of the CDR3 is TGTACCAGCAGTAAGTCGGAGGTGCGGTTCTTC.

Ten or more counts support this clonotype. The chain couples TRBV6-2 or TRBV6-3 to TRBJ2-1; 7 nucleotides line up with TRBD2. The V and J ends lost 2 bases and 7 bases, in that order; junction bases with no gene match: 11. There are 16 residues in the CDR3. The germline CDR1 and CDR2 sequences are MNHEY and SVGEGT. The CDR3 spells CASSYPTGGSKNEQFF. CDR3 sequence (DNA): TGTGCCAGCAGTTACCCCACTGGCGGGAGTAAGAATGAGCAGTTCTTC.

A note on this clonotype: Here the CDR3 omits its conserved ending phenylalanine or tryptophan, so a read error is the likely source. This rearrangement joins TRBV6-5 to TRBJ2-1; 9 bases map to TRBD1. The CDR3 extends over 16 amino acids. J gave up 8 bases and V 6 bases, and 14 bases lay outside the gene matches. Per the germline V gene, CDR1 is MNHEY and CDR2 is SVGAGI. The CDR3 reads CASSRNRDRVRHEQFL. DNA of the CDR3: TGTGCCAGCAGCAGGAACCGGGACAGGGTACGCCATGAGCAGTTCCTC.

This clonotype appeared a few times. The genes are TRBV10-3 and TRBJ2-4; 11 nucleotides agree with TRBD2. The CDR3 consists of 15 residues. J gave up 5 bases and V 6 bases, and 6 bases lay outside the gene matches. Germline values: CDR1 ENHRY, CDR2 SYGVKD. The CDR3 spells CAIRHELAGENIQYF. The CDR3 nucleotides read TGTGCCATCAGGCACGAACTAGCGGGGGAAAACATTCAGTACTTC.

Points on this clonotype: Since no conserved phenylalanine or tryptophan closes the CDR3, a read error is the likely cause. The chain is built from TRBV11-2 and TRBJ2-1, with D possibly being TRBD2 (6 bases). In germline, CDR1 is SGHAT, CDR2 FQNNGV. The CDR3 length is 16 residues. The CDR3 loop reads CASSLSTRQEGNEQFI. In DNA, the CDR3 is TGCGCCAGCAGCTTAAGTACCCGCCAGGAGGGGAATGAGCAGTTCATC.

This clonotype was detected once. The chain couples TRBV11-2 to TRBJ2-2; possible D gene TRBD2, 6 bases. Germline lookup yields CDR1 SGHAT and CDR2 FQNNGV. This CDR3 is built from 15 residues. The V end lost 5 bases, the J end lost 5 bases, and 15 bases lay between the germline ends. As DNA, the CDR3 is TGTGCCAGCAGCCATGTCCGGGGGAGGACCGGGGAGCTGTTTTTT. It codes for CASSHVRGRTGELFF.